This T cell receptor beta chain stems from a study of cytomegalovirus exposure and HLA in healthy donors. Background on the study: Most genotyped donors, around four fifths of roughly 400, had Caucasian-associated genetic ancestry. Broader study findings: In a later analysis, HLA-associated TCR beta chains were more clonally expanded than equally common others. A few V segments could not be told apart, such as TRBV6-2 and TRBV6-3, and were left out.

The junction had 15 bases not matched to a gene; V was cut back by 5 bases and J by 2 bases. The germline V gene has CDR1 SEHNR and CDR2 FQNEAQ (reference sequence). CDR3 size: 19 residues. Concerning this clone: Antigen: not known.

PCR primers comprised 60 Vbeta and 13 Jbeta primers. Produced via immunoSEQ multiplex PCR; TCRdb's table is partial and in-frame only. This sample carries some 89,000 clones, about two thirds of them seen once, and the ten largest clones take under 10%. Every donor was a healthy person donating bone marrow. This receptor was obtained from a man aged 60 to 69 in good health and CMV-seronegative. The chain combines TRBV7-9 with TRBJ2-7, with 13 bases matching TRBD2. Sequenced material: PBMCs. Here the CDR3 DNA reads TGTGCCAGCAGCGGGGCGACTAGCGGGAGGCCACACCGAACCTACGAGCAGTACTTC. Protein sequence: CASSGATSGRPHRTYEQYF. The complete variable domain, with remaining parts taken from reference TRBV7-9 and TRBJ2-7, reads DTGVSQNPRHKITKRGQNVTFRCDPISEHNRLYWYRQTLGQGPEFLTYFQNEAQLEKSRLLSDRFSAERPKGSFSTLEIQRTEQGDSAMYLCASSGATSGRPHRTYEQYFGPGTRLTVT.